This record looks at one T cell receptor beta chain sequence and its context. Antigen specificity is unknown. Study-level findings and limits: Tumor-infiltrating Treg TCR alpha and beta sequences overlapped most with tumor naive CD4+ T cells, then blood naive. Whole repertoires were not studied in the larger cohort, only one V-J beta rearrangement.

The CDR3 spans 15 residues. Germline lookup yields CDR1 SGHAT and CDR2 FQNNGV. Losses at the gene ends were 1 base for V and 8 bases for J; bases not matched to a gene: 8. Full-length variable regions came from constant-region reverse primers plus semi-nested Nested Universal Primer A PCR. TCRdb redid the calling of the 5' RACE reads with MiXCR, one entry per CDR3 protein. The table lists around 52,000 distinct CDR3 sequences, about 28% of them singletons, with 2.5% to 3.5% in the top ten. The sample taken for sequencing was tumor-infiltrating memory CD4+ T cells sorted from the breast tumor. Noted subset: memory CD4+ T cells, CD4+CD45RO+CD25-. This chain connects TRBV11-2 to TRBJ2-1; 7 bases line up with TRBD1. The TCR originated in a female donor with breast cancer. CDR3 DNA sequence: TGTGCCAGCAGCTTAGCCAAGACAGGGAGTTATGAGCAGTTCTTC. Translation gives CASSLAKTGSYEQFF.